The subject of this entry is one T cell receptor beta chain. Reverse transcription of roughly 0.5 to 1 ug RNA used random hexamers. Multiplex PCR with immunoSEQ amplified the TCR beta CDR3 across 54 Vbeta and 13 Jbeta. TCRdb used MiXCR to reprocess the immunoSEQ multiplex PCR reads, holding one entry per CDR3 protein. The table records more than 70,000 distinct CDR3 sequences, just under 95% of them present only once. The data originate from a study of CD8 T cells in Susac syndrome. Sequencing of TCR beta was carried out in blood CD8+ and CD4+ T cells. Purification of the CD8+ and CD4+ T cells relied on negative isolation, and TEMRA cells underwent FACS enrichment. V lost 6 bases and J 4 bases, leaving 12 bases between the germline ends. CDR3 size: 13 residues.

The sequence was collected from a human donor in good health. The sample comprised CD8+ T cells from PBMCs. The chain carries TRBV12-3 or TRBV12-4 and TRBJ1-2; D gene uncertain. In DNA form, the CDR3 reads TGTGCCAGCAGCCCTGAAACTGCCTATGGCTACACCTTC. Amino acid sequence: CASSPETAYGYTF.